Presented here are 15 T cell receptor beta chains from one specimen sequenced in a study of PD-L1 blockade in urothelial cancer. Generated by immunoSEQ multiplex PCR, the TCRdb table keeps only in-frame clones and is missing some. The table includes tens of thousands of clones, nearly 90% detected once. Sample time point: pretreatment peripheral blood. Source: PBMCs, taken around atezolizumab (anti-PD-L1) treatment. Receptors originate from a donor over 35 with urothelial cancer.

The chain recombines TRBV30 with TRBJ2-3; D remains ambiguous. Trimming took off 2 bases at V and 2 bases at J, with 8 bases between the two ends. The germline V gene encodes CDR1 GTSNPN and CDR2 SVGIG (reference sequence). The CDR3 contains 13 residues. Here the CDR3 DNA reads TGTGCCTGGAGTTGGGCTCTCACAGATACGCAGTATTTT. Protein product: CAWSWALTDTQYF.

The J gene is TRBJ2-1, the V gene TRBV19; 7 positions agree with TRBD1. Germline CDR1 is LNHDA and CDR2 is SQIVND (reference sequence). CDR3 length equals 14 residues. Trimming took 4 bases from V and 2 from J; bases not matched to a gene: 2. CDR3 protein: CASSTDRAYNEQFF. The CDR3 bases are TGTGCCAGTAGTACCGACAGGGCCTACAATGAGCAGTTCTTC. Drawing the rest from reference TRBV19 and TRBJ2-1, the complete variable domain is DGGITQSPKYLFRKEGQNVTLSCEQNLNHDAMYWYRQDPGQGLRLIYYSQIVNDFQKGDIAEGYSVSREKKESFPLTVTSAQKNPTAFYLCASSTDRAYNEQFFGPGTRLTVL.

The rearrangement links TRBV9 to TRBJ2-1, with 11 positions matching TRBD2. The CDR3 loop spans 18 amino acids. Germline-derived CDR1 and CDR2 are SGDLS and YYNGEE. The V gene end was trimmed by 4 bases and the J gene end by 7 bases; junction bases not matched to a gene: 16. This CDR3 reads CASSPTPLAGGGLNEQFF. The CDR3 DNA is TGTGCCAGCAGCCCAACCCCGCTAGCGGGAGGAGGGTTGAATGAGCAGTTCTTC.

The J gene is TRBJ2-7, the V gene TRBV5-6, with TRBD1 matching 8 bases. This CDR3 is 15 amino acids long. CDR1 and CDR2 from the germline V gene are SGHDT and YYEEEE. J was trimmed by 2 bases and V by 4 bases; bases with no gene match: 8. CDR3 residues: CASSPRTGWAYEQYF. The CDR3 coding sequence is TGTGCCAGCAGCCCTCGGACAGGGTGGGCCTACGAGCAGTACTTC.

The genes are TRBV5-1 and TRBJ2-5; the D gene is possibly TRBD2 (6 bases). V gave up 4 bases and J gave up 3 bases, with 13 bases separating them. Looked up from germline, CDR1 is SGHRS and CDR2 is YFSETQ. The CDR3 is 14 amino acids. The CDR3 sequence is CASSQTRGEETQYF. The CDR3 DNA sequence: TGCGCCAGCAGCCAGACTAGAGGGGAAGAGACCCAGTACTTC.

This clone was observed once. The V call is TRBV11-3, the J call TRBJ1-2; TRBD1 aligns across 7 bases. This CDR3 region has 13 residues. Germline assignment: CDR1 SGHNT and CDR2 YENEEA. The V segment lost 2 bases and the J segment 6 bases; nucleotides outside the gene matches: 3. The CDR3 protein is CASSLPGGNGYTF. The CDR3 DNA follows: TGTGCCAGCAGCTTACCAGGGGGGAATGGCTACACCTTC.

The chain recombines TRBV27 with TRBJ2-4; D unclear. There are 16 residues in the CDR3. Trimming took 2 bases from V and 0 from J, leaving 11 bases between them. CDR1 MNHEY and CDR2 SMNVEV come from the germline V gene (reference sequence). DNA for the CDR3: TGTGCCAGCAGTTTAGGCCCTCGAGGAGCCAAAAACATTCAGTACTTC. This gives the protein CASSLGPRGAKNIQYF.

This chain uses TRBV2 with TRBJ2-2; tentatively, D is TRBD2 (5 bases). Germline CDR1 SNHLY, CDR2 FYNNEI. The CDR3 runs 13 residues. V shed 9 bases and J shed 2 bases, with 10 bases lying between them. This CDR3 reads CARESGNTGELFF. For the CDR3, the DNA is TGTGCCAGAGAGAGCGGTAACACCGGGGAGCTGTTTTTT.

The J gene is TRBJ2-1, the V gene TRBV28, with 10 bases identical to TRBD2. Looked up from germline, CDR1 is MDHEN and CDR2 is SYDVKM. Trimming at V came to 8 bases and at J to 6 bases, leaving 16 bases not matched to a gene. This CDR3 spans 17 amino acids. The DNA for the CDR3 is TGTGCCAGCTCACCCATCTCGGGACTAGCGAACGTCAATGAGCAGTTCTTC. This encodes CASSPISGLANVNEQFF.

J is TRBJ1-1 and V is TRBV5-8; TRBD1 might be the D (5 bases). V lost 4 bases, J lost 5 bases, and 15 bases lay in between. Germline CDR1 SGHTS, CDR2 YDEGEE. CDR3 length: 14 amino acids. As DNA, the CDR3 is TGTGCCAGCAGCCTGGGACCGAGAGGGACTGAAGCTTTCTTT. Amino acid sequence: CASSLGPRGTEAFF.

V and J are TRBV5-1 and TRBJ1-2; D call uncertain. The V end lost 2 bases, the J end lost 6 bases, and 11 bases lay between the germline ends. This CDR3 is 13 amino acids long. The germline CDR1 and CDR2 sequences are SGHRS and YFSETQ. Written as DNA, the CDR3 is TGCGCCAGCAGCTTTGAGGGCCCCCATGGCTACACCTTC. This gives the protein CASSFEGPHGYTF. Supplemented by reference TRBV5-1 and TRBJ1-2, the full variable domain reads KAGVTQTPRYLIKTRGQQVTLSCSPISGHRSVSWYQQTPGQGLQFLFEYFSETQRNKGNFPGRFSGRQFSNSRSEMNVSTLELGDSALYLCASSFEGPHGYTFGSGTRLTVV.

The CDR3 DNA reads as TGCGCCAGCAGCCAAGGTACTACGCCCACCGGGGAGCTGTTTTTT. As protein: CASSQGTTPTGELFF. J is TRBJ2-2 and V is TRBV4-1; D unresolved. Between the trimmed V and J ends, which lost 1 base and 4 bases, there was a span of 10 bases. The CDR3 loop spans 15 amino acids. Germline values: CDR1 MGHRA, CDR2 YSYEKL.

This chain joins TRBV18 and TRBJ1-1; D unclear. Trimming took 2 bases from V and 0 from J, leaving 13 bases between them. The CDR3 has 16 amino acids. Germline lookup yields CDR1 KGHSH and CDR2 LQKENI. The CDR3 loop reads CASSPRDGIMNTEAFF. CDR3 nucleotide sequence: TGTGCCAGCTCACCAAGAGACGGGATCATGAACACTGAAGCTTTCTTT.

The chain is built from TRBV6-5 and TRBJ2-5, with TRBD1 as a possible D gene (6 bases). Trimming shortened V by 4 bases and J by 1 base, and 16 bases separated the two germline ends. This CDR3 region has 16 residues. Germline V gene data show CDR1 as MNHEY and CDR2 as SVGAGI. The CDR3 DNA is TGTGCCAGCAGTTTCTCCCGGGACACCCTCCAAGAGACCCAGTACTTC. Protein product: CASSFSRDTLQETQYF.

CDR3 sequence: CASSRPGGETQYF. CDR3 sequence (DNA): TGTGCCAGCAGTCGCCCGGGGGGGGAGACCCAGTACTTC. V is TRBV27 and J is TRBJ2-5; 8 positions agree with TRBD2. J gave up 5 bases and V 5 bases, and 4 bases lay outside the gene matches. Germline values: CDR1 MNHEY, CDR2 SMNVEV (reference sequence). The CDR3 extends over 13 amino acids.